The 25 T cell receptor beta chains below come from one sample, sequenced in a study of STAT3 mutations in large granular lymphocyte leukemia. Broader study findings: Every T-LGLL patient had at least one immunodominant TCRbeta clonotype.

Libraries were prepared by immunoSEQ multiplex PCR; TCRdb keeps only in-frame clonotypes and omits some of them. Among approximately 8,000 clones listed, about nine tenths were seen once. Their antigens are not known. The sequencing sample was made of peripheral blood mononuclear cells. These TCRs come from a man aged 45-65 years with T-cell large granular lymphocyte leukemia. Some clones in this sample may be carry-over from other donors' samples.

The chain uses TRBV18 and TRBJ2-5; unclear D gene. Germline V gives CDR1 KGHSH, CDR2 LQKENI. V gave up 0 bases and J gave up 6 bases, with 11 bases separating them. This CDR3 is 14 amino acids long. CDR3 coding DNA: TGTGCCAGCTCACCACCCGTCGAGCTGCAGACCCAGTACTTC. Amino acids: CASSPPVELQTQYF.

The J gene is TRBJ2-3, the V gene TRBV25-1; D is ambiguous. The germline CDR1 and CDR2 sequences are MGHDK and SYGVNS. The CDR3 has 9 amino acids. V lost 8 bases to trimming and J lost 11 bases, with 8 bases between them. The CDR3 DNA is TGTGCCAGCGGCGAGGTGCAGTATTTT. Residues: CASGEVQYF. Drawing the rest from reference TRBV25-1 and TRBJ2-3, the complete variable domain is EADIYQTPRYLVIGTGKKITLECSQTMGHDKMYWYQQDPGMELHLIHYSYGVNSTEKGDLSSESTVSRIRTEHFPLTLESARPSHTSQYLCASGEVQYFGPGTRLTVL.

This chain joins TRBV11-2 and TRBJ1-1; no reliable D call. Trimming shortened V by 1 base and J by 1 base, and 10 bases separated the two germline ends. The CDR3 covers 15 residues. Germline CDR1 reads SGHAT; CDR2 reads FQNNGV. CDR3 sequence (DNA): TGTGCCAGCAGCTTAGCGGCAAGGAGGAACACTGAAGCTTTCTTT. Encoded protein: CASSLAARRNTEAFF. The full variable domain, rest sourced from reference TRBV11-2 and TRBJ1-1, is EAGVAQSPRYKIIEKRQSVAFWCNPISGHATLYWYQQILGQGPKLLIQFQNNGVVDDSQLPKDRFSAERLKGVDSTLKIQPAKLEDSAVYLCASSLAARRNTEAFFGQGTRLTVV.

The chain links TRBV4-1 to TRBJ2-1, with D hard to call. Trimming pared 4 bases from V and 5 bases from J, leaving 6 bases between. Germline lookup yields CDR1 MGHRA and CDR2 YSYEKL. The length of the CDR3 is 12 residues. This CDR3 reads CASSPINNEQFF. The CDR3 bases are TGCGCCAGCAGCCCAATAAACAATGAGCAGTTCTTC.

J is TRBJ2-7 and V is TRBV27; no clear D gene. Germline assignment: CDR1 MNHEY and CDR2 SMNVEV (reference sequence). Trimming removed 5 bases at V and 0 bases at J, with 8 bases between. The CDR3 runs to 13 residues. CDR3 bases: TGTGCCAGCAGTAAGGTGAGCTCCTACGAGCAGTACTTC. Translated: CASSKVSSYEQYF.

The V and J genes are TRBV5-1 and TRBJ1-2; 8 bases align to TRBD1. Germline CDR1 is SGHRS and CDR2 is YFSETQ. The CDR3 has 14 residues. Trimming took 5 bases from V and 5 from J; bases not matched to a gene: 8. DNA for the CDR3: TGCGCCAGCAGTGACGGACAGGGACCGTATGGCTACACCTTC. This gives the protein CASSDGQGPYGYTF.

The chain links TRBV12-5 to TRBJ2-5, with D unresolved. The germline CDR1 and CDR2 sequences are LGHNT and FRNRAP. CDR3 length: 11 residues. Trimming shortened V by 0 bases and J by 4 bases, and 0 bases separated the two germline ends. The chain's CDR3 is CASGLVETQYF. The CDR3, as DNA: TGTGCTAGTGGTTTGGTAGAGACCCAGTACTTC.

This clone occurred once. V and J are TRBV6-5 and TRBJ2-7, with D hard to call. V dropped 2 bases and J dropped 6 bases, with 20 bases sitting between them. Germline V gene data show CDR1 as MNHEY and CDR2 as SVGAGI. There are 16 residues in the CDR3. CDR3 sequence: CASSYPPQPLDGEQYF. The DNA for the CDR3 is TGTGCCAGCAGTTACCCCCCCCAACCGCTAGACGGCGAGCAGTACTTC.

The rearrangement joins TRBV28 to TRBJ2-3; D unresolved. Germline lookup yields CDR1 MDHEN and CDR2 SYDVKM. Trimming stripped 5 bases from V and 3 bases from J, with 12 bases between. The CDR3 loop spans 14 amino acids. This CDR3 is CASSPLGKTDTQYF. CDR3 in DNA: TGTGCCAGCAGTCCCCTGGGGAAAACAGATACGCAGTATTTT. The full variable domain, completed using reference TRBV28 and TRBJ2-3, is DVKVTQSSRYLVKRTGEKVFLECVQDMDHENMFWYRQDPGLGLRLIYFSYDVKMKEKGDIPEGYSVSREKKERFSLILESASTNQTSMYLCASSPLGKTDTQYFGPGTRLTVL.

V and J are TRBV9 and TRBJ2-2; no clear D. Trimming stripped 0 bases from V and 1 base from J, with 7 bases between. Germline assignment: CDR1 SGDLS and CDR2 YYNGEE. There are 15 residues in the CDR3. DNA of the CDR3: TGTGCCAGCAGCGTAGGAAGGGTGAACACCGGGGAGCTGTTTTTT. This translates into CASSVGRVNTGELFF.

This sequence joins TRBV5-1 and TRBJ1-4; tentative D call: TRBD1 (5 bases). Deletions cut 4 bases from V and 0 bases from J, with 19 bases between. Per germline, CDR1 SGHRS and CDR2 YFSETQ. CDR3 size: 18 residues. The CDR3 nucleotides read TGCGCCAGCAGCCCGACAGATTCCTTGTTCGCAACTAATGAAAAACTGTTTTTT. The encoded protein is CASSPTDSLFATNEKLFF. The whole variable domain, remainder taken from reference TRBV5-1 and TRBJ1-4, is KAGVTQTPRYLIKTRGQQVTLSCSPISGHRSVSWYQQTPGQGLQFLFEYFSETQRNKGNFPGRFSGRQFSNSRSEMNVSTLELGDSALYLCASSPTDSLFATNEKLFFGSGTQLSVL.

This clone was found once. This chain connects TRBV7-8 to TRBJ1-4; 9 bases map to TRBD1. The CDR3 extends over 14 amino acids. The V gene end was trimmed by 5 bases and the J gene end by 6 bases; junction bases not matched to a gene: 4. Germline V gives CDR1 SGHVS, CDR2 FQNEAQ. CDR3 amino acids: CASSKQGADEKLFF. DNA of the CDR3: TGTGCCAGCAGCAAACAGGGGGCTGATGAAAAACTGTTTTTT.

This chain links TRBV10-3 with TRBJ2-7; D is perhaps TRBD2 (5 bases). Germline CDR1 and CDR2: ENHRY and SYGVKD. V lost 6 bases and J lost 4, with 10 bases in between. CDR3 length: 12 amino acids. This CDR3 reads CAISFSAYEQYF. CDR3 in DNA: TGTGCCATCAGCTTTAGCGCGTACGAGCAGTACTTC.

This chain links TRBV7-2 with TRBJ1-3, with D tentatively TRBD1 (5 bases). Trimming took off 5 bases at V and 0 bases at J, with 11 bases between the two ends. From germline, CDR1 is SGHTA and CDR2 FQGNSA. The length of the CDR3 is 15 residues. The chain's CDR3 is CASSGRQGSGNTIYF. CDR3 DNA sequence: TGTGCCAGCAGCGGACGGCAGGGCTCTGGAAACACCATATATTTT.

This chain links TRBV12-5 with TRBJ2-7; D is unresolved. This CDR3 comprises 12 residues. Trimming shortened V by 3 bases and J by 7 bases, and 10 bases separated the two germline ends. Germline CDR1 and CDR2: LGHNT and FRNRAP. The CDR3 sequence is CASGFQGREQYF. CDR3 DNA sequence: TGTGCTAGTGGTTTCCAAGGGCGGGAGCAGTACTTC.

This chain connects TRBV5-1 to TRBJ2-7; perhaps TRBD2 as D (6 bases). Per the germline V gene, CDR1 is SGHRS and CDR2 is YFSETQ. This CDR3 region has 15 residues. The V and J ends lost 4 bases and 2 bases respectively, with 16 bases between them. CDR3 DNA: TGCGCCAGCAGCCCGTGGGCGGGAAGACCCTACGAGCAGTACTTC. Translation gives CASSPWAGRPYEQYF.

The rearrangement links TRBV27 to TRBJ1-5, with D unclear. V shed 2 bases and J shed 5 bases, with 7 bases lying between them. Germline lookup yields CDR1 MNHEY and CDR2 SMNVEV (reference sequence). The CDR3 spans 13 residues. The CDR3 loop is CASSLMRDQPQHF. CDR3 bases: TGTGCCAGCAGTTTAATGAGGGATCAGCCCCAGCATTTT.

The V and J genes are TRBV18 and TRBJ1-3, with D possibly TRBD1 on 5 matching bases. V lost 3 bases and J 8 bases, leaving 17 bases between the germline ends. The CDR3 runs 15 residues. Germline CDR1 KGHSH, CDR2 LQKENI. CDR3 sequence: CASSPNPPPGDTIYF. CDR3 bases: TGTGCCAGCTCACCCAATCCCCCTCCGGGGGACACCATATATTTT.

The CDR3 region has the DNA TGTGCCAGCAGCCTGGGAGGGCGTGACAATGAGCAGTTCTTC. It codes for CASSLGGRDNEQFF. The rearrangement links TRBV5-4 to TRBJ2-1; 7 nucleotides match TRBD2. The V and J ends lost 4 bases and 5 bases, in that order; junction bases with no gene match: 6. The CDR3 loop spans 14 amino acids. Germline values: CDR1 SGHNT, CDR2 YYREEE (reference sequence).

The chain uses TRBV7-3 and TRBJ2-5; D remains ambiguous. Trimming removed 1 base at V and 1 base at J, with 4 bases between. Germline CDR1 reads SGHTA; CDR2 reads FQGTGA. The CDR3 has 13 residues. The DNA for the CDR3 is TGTGCCAGCAGCTTAATGGCCCAAGAGACCCAGTACTTC. This codes for CASSLMAQETQYF.

The CDR3 loop is CASSLRQALSSYEQYF. The CDR3 region has the DNA TGTGCCAGCAGCTTGCGTCAGGCCCTTAGCTCCTACGAGCAGTACTTC. V usage is TRBV5-6 and J usage is TRBJ2-7, with D uncertain. CDR3 length: 16 amino acids. The V end was cut by 1 base, the J end by 0 bases, with 14 bases between. Germline-derived CDR1 and CDR2 are SGHDT and YYEEEE.

This clone was observed a few times. The CDR3 sequence: CASSSAGPTNEKLFF. In nucleotides, the CDR3 is TGTGCCAGCAGCTCCGCGGGCCCAACTAATGAAAAACTGTTTTTT. The chain combines TRBV7-6 with TRBJ1-4; D remains unclear. Germline CDR1 and CDR2: SGHVS and FNYEAQ. The CDR3 totals 15 residues. The germline V and J ends were trimmed by 4 bases and 0 bases, with 9 bases remaining between them.

The chain is built from TRBV10-2 and TRBJ2-7, with 7 nucleotides matching TRBD1. From germline, CDR1 is WSHSY and CDR2 SAAADI. With V trimmed by 6 bases and J by 4 bases, 6 bases remained unmatched. This CDR3 has 13 residues. CDR3 sequence reads: CASSRDSRYEQYF. The DNA for the CDR3 is TGCGCCAGCAGCCGGGACAGCCGTTACGAGCAGTACTTC.

The V and J genes are TRBV9 and TRBJ2-5; a weak D match, TRBD2 (7 bases). Germline values: CDR1 SGDLS, CDR2 YYNGEE. The CDR3 length is 15 residues. V was pared by 0 bases and J by 4 bases, with 13 bases between. The CDR3 is CASSVDGGGGETQYF. The CDR3 coding sequence is TGTGCCAGCAGCGTAGATGGGGGAGGGGGAGAGACCCAGTACTTC.

This chain joins TRBV6-1 and TRBJ1-5; D gene uncertain. Germline CDR1 MNHNS, CDR2 SASEGT. This CDR3 comprises 15 residues. The ends were cut back, 4 bases at V and 6 bases at J, with 16 bases in the middle. The CDR3 loop is CASSGGIEVSQPQHF. The CDR3, as DNA: TGTGCCAGCAGTGGAGGCATCGAAGTTAGTCAGCCCCAGCATTTT.